A selection of T cell receptor beta chains follows, all from one sample in a study of T cell repertoires in cytomegalovirus infection. TCRdb re-analysed the reads in MiXCR, keeping a single row per CDR3 protein. The repertoire includes some 700,000 distinct CDR3 sequences, around 32% of them detected once, and 15% to 20% sits in the top ten. No antigens are known for them. Source: cultured PBMCs, taken from culture after CMV antigen stimulation. These receptors originate from a human donor in good health (CMV status not recorded). Some clones in this sample may be carry-over from other donors' samples. CDR3s include the opening cysteine and the closing phenylalanine or tryptophan. D genes are given only for firm matches. Clone size is given for some rows only: seen once, a few or many times, or a class if the clone is expanded.

clone size	D gene	V gene	J gene	CDR3 protein	CDR3 DNA
-	-	TRBV12-3/TRBV12-4	TRBJ2-1	CASSFMGAYNEQFF	TGTGCCAGCAGTTTTATGGGGGCCTACAATGAGCAGTTCTTC
few	-	TRBV6-6	TRBJ2-5	CATLPLSSRGRETQYF	TGTGCCACCCTGCCCCTCTCAAGCCGGGGTAGAGAGACCCAGTACTTC
-	TRBD2	TRBV20-1	TRBJ2-1	CSAVGASGVVRNEQFF	TGCAGTGCCGTCGGGGCTAGCGGGGTAGTAAGGAATGAGCAGTTCTTC
-	-	TRBV5-1	TRBJ2-5	CASSKGNGPQETQYF	TGCGCCAGCAGCAAGGGCAACGGGCCGCAAGAGACCCAGTACTTC
-	-	TRBV27	TRBJ1-5	CASNNPQGWGQPQHF	TGTGCCAGCAATAACCCACAGGGATGGGGTCAGCCCCAGCATTTT
-	TRBD2	TRBV6-6	TRBJ2-1	CASSYTSGRSSYNEQFF	TGTGCCAGCAGTTACACTAGCGGGAGGAGCTCCTACAATGAGCAGTTCTTC
-	-	TRBV28	TRBJ1-5	CASDSGALNQPQHF	TGTGCCAGCGACTCCGGGGCCCTGAATCAGCCCCAGCATTTT
once	-	TRBV2	TRBJ2-6	CASAREAGANVLTF	TGCGCCAGCGCTAGGGAGGCGGGGGCCAACGTCCTGACTTTC
many	-	TRBV7-6	TRBJ1-4	CASSTRKATNEKLFF	TGTGCCAGCAGCACCCGGAAAGCGACTAATGAAAAACTGTTTTTT
-	-	TRBV12-3/TRBV12-4	TRBJ2-6	CASSLNLYRSGANVLTF	TGTGCCAGCAGTTTAAATCTCTACCGCTCGGGGGCCAACGTCCTGACTTTC
-	TRBD1	TRBV10-3	TRBJ2-5	CAISAGTGVVQETQYF	TGTGCCATCAGTGCCGGGACAGGGGTCGTCCAAGAGACCCAGTACTTC
few	TRBD2	TRBV11-2	TRBJ2-1	CASSWGGIQPYNEQFF	TGTGCCAGCAGCTGGGGGGGGATCCAACCCTACAATGAGCAGTTCTTC
many	TRBD1	TRBV28	TRBJ1-1	CASTGGPWGTEAFF	TGTGCCAGCACAGGGGGTCCCTGGGGCACTGAAGCTTTCTTT
-	TRBD1	TRBV6-6	TRBJ1-2	CASRQSLRQGGGYTF	TGTGCCAGCAGACAGAGTCTAAGACAGGGAGGAGGCTACACCTTC
-	-	TRBV7-4	TRBJ2-7	CASSLAPIGPLGQYF	TGTGCCAGCAGCTTAGCCCCTATTGGCCCCCTCGGACAGTACTTC
-	-	TRBV24-1	TRBJ1-2	CATSDPGARGYTF	TGTGCCACCAGTGACCCCGGGGCGCGAGGCTACACCTTC
-	-	TRBV4-3	TRBJ2-5	CASSQVAKGQETQYF	TGCGCCAGCAGCCAAGTGGCGAAGGGGCAAGAGACCCAGTACTTC
many	TRBD2	TRBV7-2	TRBJ2-7	CASSFSGTNEQYF	TGTGCCAGCAGCTTCTCCGGGACTAACGAGCAGTACTTC
many	-	TRBV7-2	TRBJ1-1	CASSPGGLGAFF	TGTGCCAGCAGCCCCGGCGGACTCGGAGCTTTCTTT
-	TRBD2	TRBV11-1	TRBJ2-7	CASSLGAGVGYEQYF	TGTGCCAGCAGCCTCGGGGCGGGGGTCGGCTACGAGCAGTACTTC
few	-	TRBV7-9	TRBJ1-1	CASSTPGRRAEAFF	TGTGCCAGCAGCACCCCCGGTCGCCGCGCTGAAGCTTTCTTT
-	TRBD1	TRBV27	TRBJ1-2	CASSLKPTGMEIGYTF	TGTGCCAGCAGTCTTAAACCGACAGGGATGGAAATAGGCTACACCTTC
-	-	TRBV25-1	TRBJ2-5	CASSEYSAQYF	TGTGCCAGCAGTGAATACTCGGCCCAGTACTTC
-	TRBD1	TRBV7-4	TRBJ2-2	CASSWTGGAAGELFF	TGTGCCAGCAGCTGGACAGGGGGCGCCGCCGGGGAGCTGTTTTTT
many	-	TRBV7-2	TRBJ1-5	CASSLVVGQGQPQHF	TGTGCCAGCAGCTTAGTAGTAGGTCAGGGTCAGCCCCAGCATTTT
-	TRBD2	TRBV20-1	TRBJ2-1	CSAARGRGDNEQFF	TGCAGTGCTGCCCGGGGGAGGGGCGACAATGAGCAGTTCTTC
few	-	TRBV7-8	TRBJ2-1	CASSLAFEQFF	TGTGCCAGCAGCTTAGCTTTCGAGCAGTTCTTC
-	-	TRBV5-5	TRBJ1-2	CASSQPPGVSYGYTF	TGTGCCAGCAGCCAGCCCCCTGGGGTCTCCTATGGCTACACCTTC
-	TRBD2	TRBV4-2	TRBJ2-3	CASKRGREGTDTQYF	TGTGCCAGCAAGCGGGGGCGGGAGGGCACAGATACGCAGTATTTT
-	-	TRBV7-8	TRBJ2-3	CASSLGPWSSDTQYF	TGTGCCAGCAGCTTGGGGCCGTGGAGCTCAGATACGCAGTATTTT
-	TRBD1	TRBV5-4	TRBJ1-1	CASSLEDRGPWKSEAFF	TGTGCCAGCAGCTTGGAGGACAGGGGGCCCTGGAAGAGTGAAGCTTTCTTT
-	-	TRBV7-8	TRBJ1-6	CASAQFWTVNSPLHF	TGTGCCAGCGCCCAATTCTGGACAGTTAATTCACCCCTCCACTTT
few	-	TRBV6-2/TRBV6-3	TRBJ1-1	CASSFAGRTEAFF	TGTGCCAGCAGTTTCGCAGGGAGAACTGAAGCTTTCTTT
few	-	TRBV7-8	TRBJ2-3	CASSPGALAADTQYF	TGTGCCAGCAGCCCGGGGGCTCTAGCGGCAGATACGCAGTATTTT
-	-	TRBV10-3	TRBJ1-1	CAIRGGMNTEAFF	TGTGCCATCAGGGGGGGTATGAACACTGAAGCTTTCTTT
once	TRBD1	TRBV2	TRBJ1-1	CASSEFGTGEAFF	TGTGCCAGCAGTGAGTTTGGGACAGGAGAAGCTTTCTTT
-	TRBD1	TRBV2	TRBJ2-3	CASSADRGADTQYF	TGTGCCAGCAGCGCGGACAGGGGGGCAGATACGCAGTATTTT
-	TRBD2	TRBV18	TRBJ2-1	CASSQSGRALINEQFF	TGTGCCAGCTCCCAGAGCGGGAGGGCCTTAATTAATGAGCAGTTCTTC
few	TRBD1	TRBV7-6	TRBJ2-5	CASSEGTGKTQYF	TGTGCCAGCAGCGAAGGGACAGGGAAGACCCAGTACTTC
-	-	TRBV7-9	TRBJ2-7	CASSLWENRVDEQYF	TGTGCCAGCAGCCTCTGGGAAAACAGGGTTGACGAGCAGTACTTC
-	-	TRBV20-1	TRBJ2-2	CSAIDTGELFF	TGCAGTGCTATCGACACCGGGGAGCTGTTTTTT
few	-	TRBV10-3	TRBJ2-3	CAINEGSTDTQYF	TGTGCCATCAATGAGGGTTCCACAGATACGCAGTATTTT
few	TRBD1	TRBV2	TRBJ2-5	CASRPPPGTGVQETQCF	TGTGCCAGCAGGCCCCCTCCCGGGACAGGGGTGCAAGAGACCCAGTGCTTC
-	-	TRBV20-1	TRBJ1-6	CSARGGGPRGITLHF	TGCAGTGCTAGAGGTGGAGGACCGCGGGGAATAACCCTCCACTTT
many	-	TRBV7-6	TRBJ2-1	CASRLAPMNEQFF	TGTGCCAGCAGGTTGGCCCCGATGAATGAGCAGTTCTTC
-	TRBD2	TRBV7-9	TRBJ2-1	CASSASGRDNEQFF	TGTGCCAGCAGCGCGAGCGGGAGGGACAATGAGCAGTTCTTC
few	-	TRBV7-9	TRBJ2-1	CASSQQQGSLTYNEQFF	TGTGCCAGCAGCCAGCAACAGGGCTCCTTGACCTACAATGAGCAGTTCTTC